These T cell receptor beta chains were read from a single sample in a study of cytomegalovirus exposure and HLA in healthy donors. Some clones are missing from TCRdb's copy, which holds only in-frame ones; the method was immunoSEQ multiplex PCR. The table lists 100,000 or so clones, 65% to 85% of them singletons. The specimen was PBMCs. The receptors shown here come from a man aged 35 to 55 in good health and CMV-seropositive. Each CDR3 is given with its conserved first and last residue. Fields, in order: J gene, V gene, clone size, D gene, CDR3 DNA, CDR3 protein. D genes are given only for firm matches. Clone size is shown for a subset of rows, as once, few, many or a class of expanded clone.

J gene: TRBJ2-1; V gene: TRBV20-1; clone size: NA; D gene: TRBD1; CDR3 DNA: TGCAGTGCTAGCCGTGACAGGGGCCTGTTCTTC; CDR3 protein: CSASRDRGLFF
J gene: TRBJ2-1; V gene: TRBV13; clone size: NA; D gene: TRBD1; CDR3 DNA: TGTGCCAGCAGCCCAGACAGGGTTAAGGATGAGCAGTTCTTC; CDR3 protein: CASSPDRVKDEQFF
J gene: TRBJ2-1; V gene: TRBV7-2; clone size: few; D gene: TRBD1; CDR3 DNA: TGTGCCAGCAGCTTCCGCGACAGGGTCCCCTACAATGAGCAGTTCTTC; CDR3 protein: CASSFRDRVPYNEQFF
J gene: TRBJ2-7; V gene: TRBV18; clone size: NA; D gene: TRBD2; CDR3 DNA: TGTGCCAGCTCACGAAGTGGGTTTAGCGGGGGGGCCGAGCAGTACTTC; CDR3 protein: CASSRSGFSGGAEQYF
J gene: TRBJ2-3; V gene: TRBV6-6; clone size: NA; D gene: TRBD2; CDR3 DNA: TGTGCCAGCAGTCTCGCCTCGGGGGGGGGAACGGATACGCAGTATTTT; CDR3 protein: CASSLASGGGTDTQYF
J gene: TRBJ2-1; V gene: TRBV7-8; clone size: NA; D gene: NA; CDR3 DNA: TGTGCCAGCAGCTTATCCCGAGGATCCTACAATGAGCAGTTCTTC; CDR3 protein: CASSLSRGSYNEQFF
J gene: TRBJ1-1; V gene: TRBV5-4; clone size: NA; D gene: TRBD1; CDR3 DNA: TGTGCCAGCAGCCCCCGACAGGGGGCTCTGAACACTGAAGCTTTCTTT; CDR3 protein: CASSPRQGALNTEAFF
J gene: TRBJ2-2; V gene: TRBV27; clone size: NA; D gene: NA; CDR3 DNA: TGTGCCAGCAGTTTGTTGGGGGGTACTAACACCGGGGAGCTGTTTTTT; CDR3 protein: CASSLLGGTNTGELFF
J gene: TRBJ1-4; V gene: TRBV7-2; clone size: NA; D gene: NA; CDR3 DNA: TGTGCCAGCAGCTTAGGCAGGGATGAAAAACTGTTTTTT; CDR3 protein: CASSLGRDEKLFF
J gene: TRBJ1-5; V gene: TRBV7-6; clone size: NA; D gene: TRBD1; CDR3 DNA: TGTGCCAGCAGCACGGGGACAGAAGTATTCAATCAGCCCCAGCATTTT; CDR3 protein: CASSTGTEVFNQPQHF
J gene: TRBJ1-4; V gene: TRBV28; clone size: NA; D gene: TRBD1; CDR3 DNA: TGTGCCAGCAGTCGGGACAGCCATAATGAAAAACTGTTTTTT; CDR3 protein: CASSRDSHNEKLFF